What follows are 16 T cell receptor beta chains derived from one specimen sequenced in a study of metastatic and nonmetastatic thyroid tumors. Among the patients, none had received any treatment before thyroid surgery. With MiXCR, TCRdb called clones anew from the PCR reads. This sample has some 27,000 clones, with less than 25% found just once. The sequenced sample was blood. These receptor sequences come from a female donor with papillary thyroid cancer or a benign thyroid nodule (not recorded which). Some clones in this sample may be carry-over from other donors' samples.

This clone is labeled medium-sized. V usage is TRBV6-2 or TRBV6-3 and J usage is TRBJ2-7; a possible D gene is TRBD1 (6 bases). The length of the CDR3 is 14 residues. Germline loops: CDR1 MNHEY, CDR2 SVGEGT. V was shortened by 6 bases and J by 5 bases, with 17 bases between the two germline ends. The CDR3 loop is CASSQRIGGDEQYF. The CDR3, as DNA: TGTGCCAGCAGCCAGAGGATAGGGGGTGACGAGCAGTACTTC.

The sample holds many counts of this clone. The chain couples TRBV5-1 to TRBJ2-6; tentative D call: TRBD1 (6 bases). Germline V gene lookup returns CDR1 SGHRS and CDR2 YFSETQ. V was trimmed by 5 bases and J by 1 base, leaving 10 bases between them. The CDR3 runs to 15 residues. The CDR3 reads CASSSTGSGANVLTF. The CDR3 DNA sequence: TGCGCCAGCAGTTCCACAGGGTCTGGGGCCAACGTCCTGACTTTC.

This clone was detected ten times or more. The chain recombines TRBV4-1 with TRBJ2-1, with a possible D match to TRBD2 (6 bases). The V end was cut by 1 base, the J end by 6 bases, with 10 bases between. This CDR3 is built from 14 residues. Per germline, CDR1 MGHRA and CDR2 YSYEKL. As DNA, the CDR3 is TGCGCCAGCAGCCAAGTGGGGGAGGCCAATGAGCAGTTCTTC. Translating gives CASSQVGEANEQFF.

This clone was counted at least ten times. This chain connects TRBV20-1 to TRBJ1-5; no firm D call. In germline, CDR1 is DFQATT, CDR2 SNEGSKA (reference sequence). V lost 8 bases, J lost 1 base, and 12 bases lay in between. The CDR3 extends over 13 amino acids. In DNA, the CDR3 is TGCAGTTTCGGCATGACAAGCAATCAGCCCCAGCATTTT. Translated, it gives CSFGMTSNQPQHF.

This clone has a handful of counts. The chain has TRBV19 and TRBJ1-6; D is ambiguous. This CDR3 has 14 residues. The V gene lost 5 bases and the J gene lost 8 bases, with 13 bases spanning the gap. Germline V gene sequence: CDR1 LNHDA, CDR2 SQIVND (reference sequence). The CDR3 region is CASSLQWDHSPLHF. CDR3 sequence (DNA): TGTGCCAGTAGTCTACAGTGGGATCATTCACCCCTCCACTTT. The full variable domain, with the rest looked up from reference TRBV19 and TRBJ1-6, is DGGITQSPKYLFRKEGQNVTLSCEQNLNHDAMYWYRQDPGQGLRLIYYSQIVNDFQKGDIAEGYSVSREKKESFPLTVTSAQKNPTAFYLCASSLQWDHSPLHFGNGTRLTVT.

This clone was counted at least ten times. V is TRBV19 and J is TRBJ1-5; 7 bases match TRBD1. J lost 2 bases, V lost 10 bases, and 8 bases had no gene match. From germline, CDR1 is LNHDA and CDR2 SQIVND (reference sequence). This CDR3 has 14 amino acids. CDR3 residues: CANNQGDGNQPQHF. The CDR3 nucleotides read TGTGCCAATAACCAGGGGGACGGCAATCAGCCCCAGCATTTT.

This clone was recorded at least ten times. The rearrangement uses TRBV20-1 and TRBJ2-7, with 8 bases fitting TRBD2. CDR3 length equals 14 residues. CDR1 is DFQATT and CDR2 is SNEGSKA in the germline V gene (reference sequence). CDR3 nucleotides: TGCAGGGCGACTAGCGCGAAGGACTCCTACGAGCAGTACTTC. As protein: CRATSAKDSYEQYF.

This clone was picked up many times. V is TRBV20-1 and J is TRBJ2-1; 7 nucleotides align to TRBD2. The CDR3 runs to 14 residues. The V and J ends lost 5 bases and 0 bases, in that order; junction bases with no gene match: 4. Germline CDR1 reads DFQATT; CDR2 reads SNEGSKA (reference sequence). The CDR3 region has the DNA TGCAGTGCTCCTAGCGGATTCTCCTACAATGAGCAGTTCTTC. This gives the protein CSAPSGFSYNEQFF.

This clone has a count of ten or more. CDR3 DNA: TGTGCCAGCAGCTTAGGCCAGCGGGAACGCACAGATACGCAGTATTTT. Translation gives CASSLGQRERTDTQYF. The chain links TRBV11-3 to TRBJ2-3; 7 positions match TRBD2. The CDR3 sequence is 16 residues long. Germline assignment: CDR1 SGHNT and CDR2 YENEEA. V lost 1 base to trimming and J lost 1 base; unmatched junction nucleotides: 5.

This clone was picked up many times. The rearrangement links TRBV20-1 to TRBJ2-3; D call uncertain. The CDR3 is 14 residues long. V lost 0 bases, J lost 4 bases, and 11 bases lay in between. CDR1 is DFQATT and CDR2 is SNEGSKA in the germline V gene (reference sequence). As DNA, the CDR3 is TGCAGTGCTAGAGATGATGGGCAGGCAGATACGCAGTATTTT. It specifies CSARDDGQADTQYF.

This rearrangement joins TRBV12-3 or TRBV12-4 to TRBJ2-7; D unclear. V shed 3 bases and J shed 2 bases, with 8 bases lying between them. The CDR3 spans 13 residues. CDR3 DNA: TGTGCCAGCAGTTTCGGCCGGACCTACGAGCAGTACTTC. It specifies CASSFGRTYEQYF.

Concerning this clone: Relative to the germline gene, one junction end is altered; a read error may explain this. The same CDR3 also results from other DNA sequences found in this sample. The chain links TRBV6-5 to TRBJ2-6; D may be TRBD1 (5 bases). The germline gives CDR1 MNHEY, CDR2 SVGAGI. This CDR3 contains 18 residues. The CDR3 loop reads CASSPGRVLHSGANVLTF. CDR3 DNA sequence: TGTGCCAGCAGTCCTGGACGTGTCCTACACTCTGGGGCCAATGTCCTGACTTTC.

Many counts were recorded for this clone. CDR3: CSGLGLAGMVTGELFF. The CDR3 DNA sequence: TGCAGCGGCTTAGGACTAGCGGGAATGGTGACCGGGGAGCTGTTTTTT. The chain carries TRBV29-1 and TRBJ2-2, with TRBD2 identical over 12 bases. V shed 7 bases and J 5 bases; nucleotides not matched to a gene: 11. The CDR3 runs to 16 residues. The germline gives CDR1 SQVTM, CDR2 ANQGSEA.

This clone was recorded many times. V and J are TRBV6-1 and TRBJ1-1, with D possibly being TRBD1 (5 bases). Germline V gene data show CDR1 as MNHNS and CDR2 as SASEGT. The V end was cut by 8 bases, the J end by 0 bases, with 10 bases between. The length of the CDR3 is 13 residues. In DNA, the CDR3 is TGTGCCAGCTCGACAGTGATGAACACTGAAGCTTTCTTT. As protein: CASSTVMNTEAFF.

This clone appeared once. The final CDR3 position lacks the conserved phenylalanine or tryptophan, pointing to a likely read error. No DNA is shown, since the ends of the CDR3 on it are uncertain; the CDR3 is the one TCRdb lists. The chain has TRBV6-5 and TRBJ2-1; whether TRBD1, the table's D call, matches the DNA was not checked. The CDR3 is 15 amino acids long, termini counted. The germline CDR1 and CDR2 sequences are MNHEY and SVGAGI. The CDR3 sequence: CASSVLSGSYNEHFL.

Points on this clone: Since no conserved phenylalanine or tryptophan closes the CDR3, a read error is the likely cause. The chain is built from TRBV7-6 and TRBJ2-7, with TRBD2 as a possible D gene (6 bases). The CDR3 runs 15 residues. V lost 5 bases, J lost 4 bases, and 18 bases lay in between. Per germline, CDR1 SGHVS and CDR2 FNYEAQ. The DNA of the CDR3 is TGTGCCAGCAGCGAAGGGAATAGCGGAGTTTACGAGCAGTACCTC. Its translation: CASSEGNSGVYEQYL.